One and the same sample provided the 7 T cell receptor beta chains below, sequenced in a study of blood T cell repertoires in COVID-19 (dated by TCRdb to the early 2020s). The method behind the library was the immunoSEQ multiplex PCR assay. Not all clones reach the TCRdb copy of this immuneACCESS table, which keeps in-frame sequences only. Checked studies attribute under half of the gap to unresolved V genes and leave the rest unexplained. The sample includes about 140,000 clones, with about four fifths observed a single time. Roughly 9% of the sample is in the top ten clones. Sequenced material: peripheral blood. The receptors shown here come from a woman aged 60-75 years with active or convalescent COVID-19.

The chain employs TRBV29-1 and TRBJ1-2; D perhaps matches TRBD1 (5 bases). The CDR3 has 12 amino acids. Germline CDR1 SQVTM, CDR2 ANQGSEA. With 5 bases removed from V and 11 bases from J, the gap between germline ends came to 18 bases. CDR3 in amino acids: CSVRGQAEIYTF. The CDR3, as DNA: TGCAGCGTTAGGGGTCAGGCGGAGATTTACACCTTC.

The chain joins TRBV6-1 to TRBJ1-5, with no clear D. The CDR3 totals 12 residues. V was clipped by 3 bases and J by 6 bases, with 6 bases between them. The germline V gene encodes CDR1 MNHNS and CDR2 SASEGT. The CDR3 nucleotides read TGTGCCAGCAGTGAGAGTCGTCAGCCCCAGCATTTT. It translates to CASSESRQPQHF.

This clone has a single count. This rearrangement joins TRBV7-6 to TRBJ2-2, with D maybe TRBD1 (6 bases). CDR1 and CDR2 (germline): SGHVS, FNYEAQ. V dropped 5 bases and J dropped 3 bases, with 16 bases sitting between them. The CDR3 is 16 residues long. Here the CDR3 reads CASSTLTGRHTGELFF. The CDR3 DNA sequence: TGTGCCAGCAGCACCTTAACAGGGAGACACACCGGGGAGCTGTTTTTT.

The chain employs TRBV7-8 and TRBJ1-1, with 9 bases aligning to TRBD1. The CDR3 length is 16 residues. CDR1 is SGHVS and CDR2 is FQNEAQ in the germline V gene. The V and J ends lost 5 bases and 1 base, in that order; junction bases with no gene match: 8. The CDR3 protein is CASSPDRGKGNTEAFF. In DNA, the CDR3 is TGTGCCAGCAGCCCGGACAGGGGTAAAGGGAACACTGAAGCTTTCTTT.

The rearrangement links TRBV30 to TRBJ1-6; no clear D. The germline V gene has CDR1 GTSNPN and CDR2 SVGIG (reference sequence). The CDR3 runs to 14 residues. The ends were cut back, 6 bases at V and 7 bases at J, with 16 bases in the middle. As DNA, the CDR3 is TGTGCCTGCCAAATGACATGGGTAAATTCACCCCTCCACTTT. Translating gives CACQMTWVNSPLHF.

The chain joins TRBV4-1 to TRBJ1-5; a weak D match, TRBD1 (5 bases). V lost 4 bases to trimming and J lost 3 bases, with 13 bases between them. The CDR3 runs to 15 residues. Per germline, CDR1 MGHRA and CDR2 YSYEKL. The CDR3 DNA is TGCGCCAGCAGCCCCTCCGACAGTCACAATCAGCCCCAGCATTTT. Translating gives CASSPSDSHNQPQHF.

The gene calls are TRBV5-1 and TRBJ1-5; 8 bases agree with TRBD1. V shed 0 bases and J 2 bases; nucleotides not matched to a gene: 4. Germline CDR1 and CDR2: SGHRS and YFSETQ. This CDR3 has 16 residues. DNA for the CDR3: TGCGCCAGCAGCTTGGTGCCGGGACAGGGCAATCAGCCCCAGCATTTT. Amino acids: CASSLVPGQGNQPQHF.